This T cell receptor (beta chain) was captured by sequencing in a study of beta chain features in type 1 diabetes. Study results and caveats: PCR might show a preference for shorter templates, equally across patients and controls. Across all four CD4+ subsets, people with type 1 diabetes showed modestly shorter TCRB CDR3s.

The study reverse transcribed the entire isolated RNA, so it sequenced expressed TCRB transcripts. The protocol was immunoSEQ multiplex PCR, while the TCRdb copy is restricted to in-frame clones and leaves out a portion. The table includes 150,000 to 200,000 clones, more than 10% detected once. Blood was drawn once from each donor into heparinised tubes. The draws averaged roughly 120 mL. This clone appeared a few times. Antigen specificity is unknown. Source material: central memory CD4+ T cells from blood. The clonotype comes from a woman between 18 and 29 years old in good health.

CDR3 sequence: CASRSTGDKVSGNTIYF. The CDR3 region has the DNA TGTGCCAGCAGATCTACAGGGGACAAGGTCTCTGGAAACACCATATATTTT. This chain connects TRBV11-2 to TRBJ1-3, with 7 positions matching TRBD1. J was trimmed by 0 bases and V by 6 bases; bases with no gene match: 11. This CDR3 contains 17 residues. Germline V lookup: CDR1 SGHAT, CDR2 FQNNGV. The variable domain in full, completed from reference TRBV11-2 and TRBJ1-3, reads EAGVAQSPRYKIIEKRQSVAFWCNPISGHATLYWYQQILGQGPKLLIQFQNNGVVDDSQLPKDRFSAERLKGVDSTLKIQPAKLEDSAVYLCASRSTGDKVSGNTIYFGEGSWLTVV.